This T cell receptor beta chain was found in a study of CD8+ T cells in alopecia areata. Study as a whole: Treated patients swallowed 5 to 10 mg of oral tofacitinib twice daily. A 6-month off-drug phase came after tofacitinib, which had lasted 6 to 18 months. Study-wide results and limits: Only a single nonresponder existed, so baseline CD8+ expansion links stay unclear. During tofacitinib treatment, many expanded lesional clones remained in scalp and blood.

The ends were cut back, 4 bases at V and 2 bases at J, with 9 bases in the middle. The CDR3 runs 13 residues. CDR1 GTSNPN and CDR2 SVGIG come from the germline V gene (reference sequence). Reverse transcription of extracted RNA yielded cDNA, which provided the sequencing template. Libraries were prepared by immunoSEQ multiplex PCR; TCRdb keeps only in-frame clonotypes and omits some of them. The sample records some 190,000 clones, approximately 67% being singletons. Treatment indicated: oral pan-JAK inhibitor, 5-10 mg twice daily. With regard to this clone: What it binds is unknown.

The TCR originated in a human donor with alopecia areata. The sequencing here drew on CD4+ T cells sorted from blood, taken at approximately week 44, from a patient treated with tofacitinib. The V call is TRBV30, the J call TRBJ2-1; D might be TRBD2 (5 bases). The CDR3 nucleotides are TGTGCCTGGACAGGACTGACCTACAATGAGCAGTTCTTC. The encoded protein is CAWTGLTYNEQFF. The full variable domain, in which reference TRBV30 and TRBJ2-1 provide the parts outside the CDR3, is SQTIHQWPATLVQPVGSPLSLECTVEGTSNPNLYWYRQAAGRGLQLLFYSVGIGQISSEVPQNLSASRPQDRQFILSSKKLLLSDSGFYLCAWTGLTYNEQFFGPGTRLTVL.